The sequence of this T cell receptor (beta chain) was determined in a study of blood T cell repertoires in COVID-19. This CDR3 contains 18 residues. CDR1 and CDR2 from the germline V gene are SEHNR and FQNEAQ (reference sequence). Deletions cut 3 bases from V and 0 bases from J, with 19 bases between. Repertoires were generated with immunoSEQ multiplex PCR, while TCRdb's copy carries only in-frame clones and drops some. The sample records 55,000 to 70,000 clones, just over 85% being singletons. Sequencing was carried out using peripheral blood. The chain carries TRBV7-9 and TRBJ2-3, with D hard to call. This receptor was obtained from a man aged 45 to 65 with acute or convalescent COVID-19. The CDR3 here is CASSFGFFGVSSTDTQYF. The CDR3 nucleotides read TGTGCCAGCAGCTTTGGTTTCTTCGGAGTCAGTAGCACAGATACGCAGTATTTT.